These 24 T cell receptor beta chains were all obtained from the same sample, sequenced in a study of beta chain features in type 1 diabetes. Their antigens are not known. The study, taken as a whole, reports: Among all four CD4+ subsets, Type 1 diabetes patients had TCRB CDR3s that were moderately but significantly shorter.

Expressed TCRB transcripts were sequenced because the isolated RNA had all been reverse transcribed beforehand. Produced via immunoSEQ multiplex PCR; TCRdb's table is partial and in-frame only. The sample carries a few hundred thousand clones, approximately 16% recorded once. Sequencing was carried out using naive CD4+ T cells from blood. The source is a young man with type 1 diabetes.

V usage is TRBV2 and J usage is TRBJ1-1, with TRBD1 identical over 7 bases. This CDR3 has 14 amino acids. CDR1 is SNHLY, CDR2 FYNNEI, per germline. J lost 1 base, V lost 6 bases, and 5 bases had no gene match. The CDR3 spells CASSLGQKNTEAFF. CDR3 DNA: TGTGCCAGCAGCCTGGGACAGAAGAACACTGAAGCTTTCTTT.

The chain is built from TRBV7-8 and TRBJ2-3; D remains ambiguous. Germline V lookup: CDR1 SGHVS, CDR2 FQNEAQ. Trimming took 5 bases from V and 9 from J, leaving 12 bases between them. The CDR3 is made up of 12 amino acids. The CDR3 DNA is TGTGCCAGCAGCGTGGGCATGTCGACGCAGTATTTT. Translating gives CASSVGMSTQYF. The full variable domain, in which reference TRBV7-8 and TRBJ2-3 provide the parts outside the CDR3, is GAGVSQSPRYKVAKRGQDVALRCDPISGHVSLFWYQQALGQGPEFLTYFQNEAQLDKSGLPSDRFFAERPEGSVSTLKIQRTQQEDSAVYLCASSVGMSTQYFGPGTRLTVL.

The V call is TRBV30, the J call TRBJ1-1, with D perhaps TRBD1 (5 bases). This CDR3 comprises 13 residues. Germline CDR1 is GTSNPN and CDR2 is SVGIG (reference sequence). V lost 6 bases, J lost 1 base, and 12 bases lay in between. DNA of the CDR3: TGTGCCTGCACAGGCTTGGCGAACACTGAAGCTTTCTTT. Its translation is CACTGLANTEAFF. Drawing the rest from reference TRBV30 and TRBJ1-1, the complete variable domain is SQTIHQWPATLVQPVGSPLSLECTVEGTSNPNLYWYRQAAGRGLQLLFYSVGIGQISSEVPQNLSASRPQDRQFILSSKKLLLSDSGFYLCACTGLANTEAFFGQGTRLTVV.

The table lists this clone with a few counts. The rearrangement links TRBV7-9 to TRBJ1-4, with TRBD1 matching over 8 bases. Looked up from germline, CDR1 is SEHNR and CDR2 is FQNEAQ (reference sequence). With 2 bases clipped from V and 7 bases from J, the junction kept 6 bases outside the gene matches. The CDR3 sequence is 15 residues long. The DNA of the CDR3 is TGTGCCAGCAGCTTATCCAGGGGGCTAGTTGAAAAACTGTTTTTT. Amino acids: CASSLSRGLVEKLFF.

The J gene is TRBJ2-7, the V gene TRBV6-5; D unclear. CDR3 length: 14 amino acids. V gave up 0 bases and J gave up 7 bases, with 13 bases separating them. CDR1 is MNHEY, CDR2 SVGAGI, per germline. CDR3 protein: CASSYSSPGSEQYF. For the CDR3, the DNA is TGTGCCAGCAGTTACTCCAGCCCGGGTTCGGAGCAGTACTTC.

The V call is TRBV5-5, the J call TRBJ2-3; 13 bases fit TRBD2. This CDR3 is built from 15 residues. Germline trimming cut 6 bases from V and 3 bases from J; bases unmatched to any gene: 4. Germline CDR1 reads SGHKS; CDR2 reads YYEKEE (reference sequence). The chain's CDR3 is CASTKGLAGTDTQYF. The CDR3, as DNA: TGTGCCAGCACCAAGGGACTAGCGGGAACAGATACGCAGTATTTT.

CDR3 sequence (DNA): TGCGCCAGCTCCGGGGGGCTAGCGGAAGTTACCGGGGAGCTGTTTTTT. Translating it yields CASSGGLAEVTGELFF. The genes are TRBV5-1 and TRBJ2-2; D possibly corresponds to TRBD2 (7 bases). The CDR3 sequence is 16 residues long. Germline V lookup: CDR1 SGHRS, CDR2 YFSETQ. The V gene lost 7 bases and the J gene lost 5 bases, with 21 bases spanning the gap.

There are a few counts of this clone. The chain couples TRBV30 to TRBJ1-3; D unresolved. The CDR3 is made up of 11 amino acids. The V and J ends lost 3 bases and 8 bases respectively, with 8 bases between them. The germline V gene has CDR1 GTSNPN and CDR2 SVGIG (reference sequence). CDR3 DNA sequence: TGTGCCTGGAGCGCGGCGGACACCATATATTTT. This encodes CAWSAADTIYF.

The chain has TRBV19 and TRBJ1-5, with a tentative D call TRBD1 (5 bases). The CDR3 has 16 amino acids. The germline gives CDR1 LNHDA, CDR2 SQIVND (reference sequence). V lost 4 bases to trimming and J lost 1 base, with 14 bases between them. This CDR3 is CASSKRGRASNQPQHF. CDR3 bases: TGTGCCAGTAGTAAGCGAGGCAGGGCGAGCAATCAGCCCCAGCATTTT.

This clone has a handful of counts. The chain combines TRBV5-1 with TRBJ1-5; D might be TRBD1 (5 bases). Germline V lookup: CDR1 SGHRS, CDR2 YFSETQ. V lost 4 bases to trimming and J lost 3 bases, with 8 bases between them. CDR3 size: 13 residues. In DNA, the CDR3 is TGCGCCAGCAGCGACAGTCCCAATCAGCCCCAGCATTTT. The encoded protein is CASSDSPNQPQHF.

V is TRBV2 and J is TRBJ1-1; 7 nucleotides agree with TRBD1. The CDR3 contains 14 residues. Germline assignment: CDR1 SNHLY and CDR2 FYNNEI. The V gene end was trimmed by 6 bases and the J gene end by 4 bases; junction bases not matched to a gene: 8. The CDR3 coding sequence is TGTGCCAGCAGACCGCGACAGGGAGGCACTGAAGCTTTCTTT. Amino acid sequence: CASRPRQGGTEAFF.

This clone occurred a few times. The chain recombines TRBV13 with TRBJ1-2; D gene unclear. The CDR3 covers 16 residues. Germline V gene lookup returns CDR1 PRHDT and CDR2 FYEKMQ (reference sequence). V shed 2 bases and J shed 4 bases, with 17 bases lying between them. Here the CDR3 DNA reads TGTGCCAGCAGCTTATCCCTGCGTCAAAGATCCTATGGCTACACCTTC. Amino acid sequence: CASSLSLRQRSYGYTF.

The chain couples TRBV28 to TRBJ2-7; 8 bases agree with TRBD1. The V gene's germline CDR1 is MDHEN and CDR2 SYDVKM. The V gene end was trimmed by 4 bases and the J gene end by 4 bases; junction bases not matched to a gene: 15. This CDR3 has 17 amino acids. The CDR3 loop is CASSSGLDRGLYYEQYF. As DNA, the CDR3 is TGTGCCAGCAGTTCTGGGCTAGACAGGGGACTCTATTACGAGCAGTACTTC.

The V gene is TRBV30, the J gene TRBJ1-6, with TRBD1 matching over 7 bases. In germline, CDR1 is GTSNPN, CDR2 SVGIG (reference sequence). The junction had 6 bases not matched to a gene; V was cut back by 4 bases and J by 0 bases. The CDR3 consists of 16 residues. The CDR3 sequence: CAWTRGLGSYNSPLHF. The DNA of the CDR3 is TGTGCCTGGACAAGGGGGCTAGGCTCCTATAATTCACCCCTCCACTTT.

This clone was observed a handful of times. The J gene is TRBJ2-3, the V gene TRBV2; D gene ambiguous. CDR1 is SNHLY and CDR2 is FYNNEI in the germline V gene. The CDR3 has 13 amino acids. V lost 6 bases and J 4 bases, leaving 11 bases between the germline ends. CDR3 amino acids: CASSPFSADTQYF. The CDR3 DNA reads TGTGCCAGCAGCCCCTTTTCCGCAGATACGCAGTATTTT.

Notes on this clone: Other DNA sequences within the sample encode an identical CDR3. DNA of the CDR3: TGTGCCTGGAGTGTCGGAGGTCAGCCCCAGCATTTT. Translating gives CAWSVGGQPQHF. The chain is built from TRBV30 and TRBJ1-5, with D unclear. Per the germline V gene, CDR1 is GTSNPN and CDR2 is SVGIG (reference sequence). The CDR3 spans 12 residues. Trimming took 0 bases from V and 6 from J, leaving 6 bases between them.

This chain connects TRBV19 to TRBJ1-4; D might be TRBD1 (5 bases). Germline CDR1 reads LNHDA; CDR2 reads SQIVND (reference sequence). The CDR3 is made up of 15 amino acids. The V gene lost 6 bases and the J gene lost 8 bases, with 19 bases spanning the gap. The CDR3 region has the DNA TGTGCCAGTAGGGATGGGGCGTCGGTAGGGGAAAAACTGTTTTTT. As protein: CASRDGASVGEKLFF.

This clone has only a few counts. The V and J genes are TRBV5-4 and TRBJ2-1; the D is unclear. The V gene's germline CDR1 is SGHNT and CDR2 YYREEE (reference sequence). V was clipped by 0 bases and J by 4 bases, with 5 bases between them. The CDR3 covers 13 residues. The DNA for the CDR3 is TGTGCCAGCAGCTTGGGTTCGTACAATGAGCAGTTCTTC. As protein: CASSLGSYNEQFF. The full variable domain, its missing parts supplied by reference TRBV5-4 and TRBJ2-1, is ETGVTQSPTHLIKTRGQQVTLRCSSQSGHNTVSWYQQALGQGPQFIFQYYREEENGRGNFPPRFSGLQFPNYSSELNVNALELDDSALYLCASSLGSYNEQFFGPGTRLTVL.

The DNA of the CDR3 is TGTGCCAGCAGCTTCTCGCGCGGGAGCACCTACAATGAGCAGTTCTTC. Amino acid sequence: CASSFSRGSTYNEQFF. The V and J genes are TRBV7-2 and TRBJ2-1; TRBD2 matches at 7 bases. The CDR3 consists of 16 residues. The J segment lost 2 bases and the V segment lost 3 bases, leaving 7 bases of the junction unmatched. CDR1 SGHTA and CDR2 FQGNSA come from the germline V gene.

This CDR3 is CASSIPDRSGTDTQYF. In nucleotides, the CDR3 is TGTGCCAGCAGCATACCGGATCGTAGCGGGACAGATACGCAGTATTTT. The gene calls are TRBV5-4 and TRBJ2-3; 7 bases line up with TRBD2. The J segment lost 3 bases and the V segment lost 4 bases, leaving 11 bases of the junction unmatched. The CDR3 runs 16 residues. CDR1 is SGHNT, CDR2 YYREEE, per germline (reference sequence).

The chain uses TRBV18 and TRBJ2-5; TRBD2 aligns across 9 bases. The CDR3 is 15 residues long. Trimming at V came to 2 bases and at J to 5 bases, leaving 6 bases not matched to a gene. Germline CDR1 is KGHSH and CDR2 is LQKENI. CDR3 DNA sequence: TGTGCCAGCTCACCAGCGGGAGGGCCAGGGGAGACCCAGTACTTC. Amino acids: CASSPAGGPGETQYF. The full variable domain, rest sourced from reference TRBV18 and TRBJ2-5, is NAGVMQNPRHLVRRRGQEARLRCSPMKGHSHVYWYRQLPEEGLKFMVYLQKENIIDESGMPKERFSAEFPKEGPSILRIQQVVRGDSAAYFCASSPAGGPGETQYFGPGTRLLVL.

Only a few counts were recorded for this clone. The chain carries TRBV5-1 and TRBJ2-7; TRBD1 is a possible D gene (6 bases). V lost 1 base and J lost 5, with 7 bases in between. Germline lookup yields CDR1 SGHRS and CDR2 YFSETQ. The length of the CDR3 is 12 residues. CDR3 sequence (DNA): TGCGCCAGCAGCTTGCAGGGGAACGAGCAGTACTTC. Translating gives CASSLQGNEQYF.

The sample holds a few counts of this clone. The V and J genes are TRBV5-1 and TRBJ2-7; D is perhaps TRBD1 (5 bases). CDR3 size: 21 residues. Trimming cost V 0 bases and J 5 bases, with 33 bases left between them. CDR1 and CDR2 (germline): SGHRS, YFSETQ. CDR3 in DNA: TGCGCCAGCAGCTTGGCCCTGGGTGTGACGTCTCTGGCAGGGTCTTTCCACGAGCAGTACTTC. Its protein product is CASSLALGVTSLAGSFHEQYF. Complete variable domain (other parts from reference TRBV5-1 and TRBJ2-7): KAGVTQTPRYLIKTRGQQVTLSCSPISGHRSVSWYQQTPGQGLQFLFEYFSETQRNKGNFPGRFSGRQFSNSRSEMNVSTLELGDSALYLCASSLALGVTSLAGSFHEQYFGPGTRLTVT.

The CDR3 coding sequence is TGTGCCAGCAGCTTCGCGACAGGGTTCAACACAGATACGCAGTATTTT. It codes for CASSFATGFNTDTQYF. This chain links TRBV7-6 with TRBJ2-3, with 7 positions matching TRBD1. Germline CDR1 reads SGHVS; CDR2 reads FNYEAQ. J gave up 2 bases and V 3 bases, and 8 bases lay outside the gene matches. The CDR3 loop spans 16 amino acids.